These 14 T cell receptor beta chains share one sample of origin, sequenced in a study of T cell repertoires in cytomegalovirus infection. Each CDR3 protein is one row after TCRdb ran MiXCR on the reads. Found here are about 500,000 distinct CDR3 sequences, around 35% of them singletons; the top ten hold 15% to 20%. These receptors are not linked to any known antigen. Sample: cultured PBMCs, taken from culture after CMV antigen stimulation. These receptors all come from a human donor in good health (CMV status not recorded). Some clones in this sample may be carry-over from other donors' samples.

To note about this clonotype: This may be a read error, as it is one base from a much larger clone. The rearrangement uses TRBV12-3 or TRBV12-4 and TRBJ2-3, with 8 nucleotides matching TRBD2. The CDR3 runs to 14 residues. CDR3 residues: CASGLSGGSHTQYF. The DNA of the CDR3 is TGTGCCAGCGGTTTGTCGGGAGGGTCACATACGCAGTATTTT.

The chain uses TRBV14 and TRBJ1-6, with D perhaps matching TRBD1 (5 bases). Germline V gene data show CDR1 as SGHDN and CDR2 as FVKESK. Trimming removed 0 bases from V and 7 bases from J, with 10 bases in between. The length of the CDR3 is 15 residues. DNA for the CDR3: TGTGCCAGCAGCCAAGATAACTGGGGGAATTCACCCCTCCACTTT. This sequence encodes CASSQDNWGNSPLHF.

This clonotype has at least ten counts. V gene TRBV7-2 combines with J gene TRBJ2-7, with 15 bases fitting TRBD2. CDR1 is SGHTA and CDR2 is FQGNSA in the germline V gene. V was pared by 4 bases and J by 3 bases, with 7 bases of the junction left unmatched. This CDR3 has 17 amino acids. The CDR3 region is CASSSGTSGRRHYEQYF. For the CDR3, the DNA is TGTGCCAGCAGCTCCGGGACTAGCGGGAGGAGGCACTACGAGCAGTACTTC.

CDR3 region: CSAGRAGGLQETQYF. The CDR3 nucleotides are TGCAGTGCTGGGAGAGCGGGAGGACTGCAAGAGACCCAGTACTTC. The chain joins TRBV20-1 to TRBJ2-5; 9 bases fit TRBD2. The CDR3 has 15 residues. Germline values: CDR1 DFQATT, CDR2 SNEGSKA (reference sequence). The V segment lost 5 bases and the J segment 2 bases; nucleotides outside the gene matches: 9.

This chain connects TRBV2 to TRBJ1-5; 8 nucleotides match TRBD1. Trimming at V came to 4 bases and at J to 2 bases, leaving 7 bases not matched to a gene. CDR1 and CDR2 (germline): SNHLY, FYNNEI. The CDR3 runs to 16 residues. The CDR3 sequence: CASSGKSGGGNQPQHF. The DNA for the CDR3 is TGTGCCAGCAGTGGGAAATCAGGGGGCGGCAATCAGCCCCAGCATTTT.

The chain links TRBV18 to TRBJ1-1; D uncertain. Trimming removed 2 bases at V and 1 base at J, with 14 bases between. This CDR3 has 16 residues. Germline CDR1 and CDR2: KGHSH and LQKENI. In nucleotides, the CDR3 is TGTGCCAGCTCACCAAGTGGTCCAGCAACGAACACTGAAGCTTTCTTT. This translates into CASSPSGPATNTEAFF.

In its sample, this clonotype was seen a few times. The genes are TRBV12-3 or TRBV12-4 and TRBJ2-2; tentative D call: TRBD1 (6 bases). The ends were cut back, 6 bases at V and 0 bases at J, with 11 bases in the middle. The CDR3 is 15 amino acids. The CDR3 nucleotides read TGTGCCAGCAGGAAGACAGGATCGAACACCGGGGAGCTGTTTTTT. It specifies CASRKTGSNTGELFF.

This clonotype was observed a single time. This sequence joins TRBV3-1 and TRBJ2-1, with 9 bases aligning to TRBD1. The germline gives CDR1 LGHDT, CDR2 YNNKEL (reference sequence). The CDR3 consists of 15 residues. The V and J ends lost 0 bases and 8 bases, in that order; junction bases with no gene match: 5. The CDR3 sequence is CASSQEPRTGDEQFF. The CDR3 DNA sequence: TGTGCCAGCAGCCAAGAACCTAGGACAGGGGATGAGCAGTTCTTC.

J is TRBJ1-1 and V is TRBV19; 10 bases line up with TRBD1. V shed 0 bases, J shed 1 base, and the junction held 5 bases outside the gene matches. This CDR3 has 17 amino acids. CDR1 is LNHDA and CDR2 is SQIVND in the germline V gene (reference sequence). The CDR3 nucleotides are TGTGCCAGTAGTATAGATCCGTGGGACAGGGGGAACACTGAAGCTTTCTTT. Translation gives CASSIDPWDRGNTEAFF. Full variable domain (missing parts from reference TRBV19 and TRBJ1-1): DGGITQSPKYLFRKEGQNVTLSCEQNLNHDAMYWYRQDPGQGLRLIYYSQIVNDFQKGDIAEGYSVSREKKESFPLTVTSAQKNPTAFYLCASSIDPWDRGNTEAFFGQGTRLTVV.

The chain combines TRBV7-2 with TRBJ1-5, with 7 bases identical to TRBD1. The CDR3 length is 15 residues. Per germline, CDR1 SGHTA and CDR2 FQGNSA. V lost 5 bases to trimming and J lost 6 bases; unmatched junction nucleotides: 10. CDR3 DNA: TGTACCAGCAGCGCCCTAGACAGGGCTTCTCAGCCCCAGCATTTT. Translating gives CTSSALDRASQPQHF.

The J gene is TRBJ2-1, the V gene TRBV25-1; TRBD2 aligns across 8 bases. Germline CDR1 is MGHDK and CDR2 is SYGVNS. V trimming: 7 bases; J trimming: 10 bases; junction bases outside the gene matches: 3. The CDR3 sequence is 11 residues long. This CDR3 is CASTRLAEQFF. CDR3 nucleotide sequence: TGTGCCAGCACCAGACTAGCGGAGCAGTTCTTC.

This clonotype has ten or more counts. CDR3: CASSRTGDEQYF. The CDR3 DNA is TGTGCCAGCAGTCGGACAGGGGACGAGCAGTACTTC. The chain recombines TRBV6-1 with TRBJ2-7; 9 bases align to TRBD1. The CDR3 totals 12 residues. The germline gives CDR1 MNHNS, CDR2 SASEGT. J gave up 5 bases and V 5 bases, and 1 base lay outside the gene matches.

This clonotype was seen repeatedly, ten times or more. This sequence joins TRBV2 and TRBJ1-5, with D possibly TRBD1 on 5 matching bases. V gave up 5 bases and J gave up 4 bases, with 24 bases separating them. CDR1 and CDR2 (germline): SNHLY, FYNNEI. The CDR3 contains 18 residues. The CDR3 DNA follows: TGTGCCAGCAGTCGCCGACTGGATTGTGGGGCTAAAAATCAGCCCCAGCATTTT. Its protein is CASSRRLDCGAKNQPQHF. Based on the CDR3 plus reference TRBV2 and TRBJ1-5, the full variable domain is EPEVTQTPSHQVTQMGQEVILRCVPISNHLYFYWYRQILGQKVEFLVSFYNNEISEKSEIFDDQFSVERPDGSNFTLKIRSTKLEDSAMYFCASSRRLDCGAKNQPQHFGDGTRLSIL.

The CDR3 nucleotides read TGTGCCAGCAGTCAGGACTTCCCCCGAGGAGATACGCAGTATTTT. It yields the protein CASSQDFPRGDTQYF. The rearrangement links TRBV6-6 to TRBJ2-3, with D perhaps matching TRBD2 (5 bases). V was trimmed by 5 bases and J by 5 bases, leaving 17 bases between them. The CDR3 has 15 amino acids. Germline values: CDR1 MNHNY, CDR2 SVGAGI (reference sequence).